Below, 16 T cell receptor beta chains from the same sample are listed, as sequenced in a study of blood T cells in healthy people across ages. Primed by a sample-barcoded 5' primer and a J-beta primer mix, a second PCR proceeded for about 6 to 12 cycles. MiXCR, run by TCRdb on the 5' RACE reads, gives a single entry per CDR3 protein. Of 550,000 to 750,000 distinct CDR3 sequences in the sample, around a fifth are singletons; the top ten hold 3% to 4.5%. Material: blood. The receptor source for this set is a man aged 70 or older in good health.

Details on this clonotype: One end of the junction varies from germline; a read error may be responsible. CDR3: CVSRQQGAAYSYTF. The CDR3 nucleotides are TGTGTCAGCAGACAACAGGGGGCGGCCTATAGCTACACCTTC. The rearrangement links TRBV6-6 to TRBJ1-2, with 9 bases aligning to TRBD1. CDR1 and CDR2 (germline): MNHNY, SVGAGI (reference sequence). The CDR3 covers 14 residues.

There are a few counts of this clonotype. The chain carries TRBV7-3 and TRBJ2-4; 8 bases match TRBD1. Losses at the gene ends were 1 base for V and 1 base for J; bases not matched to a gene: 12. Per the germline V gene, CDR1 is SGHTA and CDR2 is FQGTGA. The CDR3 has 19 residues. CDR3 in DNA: TGTGCCAGCAGCTTAAAAGGGACAGGAGAAGGATCGGCCAAAAACATTCAGTACTTC. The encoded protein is CASSLKGTGEGSAKNIQYF.

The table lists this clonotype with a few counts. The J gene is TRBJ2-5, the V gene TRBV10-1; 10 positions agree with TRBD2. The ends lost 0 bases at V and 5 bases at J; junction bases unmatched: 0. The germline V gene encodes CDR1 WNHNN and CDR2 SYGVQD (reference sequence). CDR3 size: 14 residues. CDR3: CASSESTSGETQYF. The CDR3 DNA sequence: TGCGCCAGCAGTGAGTCGACTAGCGGGGAGACCCAGTACTTC.

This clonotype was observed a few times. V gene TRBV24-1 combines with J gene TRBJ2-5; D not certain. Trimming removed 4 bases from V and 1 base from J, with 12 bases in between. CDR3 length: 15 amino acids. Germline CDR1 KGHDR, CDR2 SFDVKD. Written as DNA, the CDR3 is TGTGCCACCAGTGAAACCTGGGCTGGCCAAGAGACCCAGTACTTC. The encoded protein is CATSETWAGQETQYF.

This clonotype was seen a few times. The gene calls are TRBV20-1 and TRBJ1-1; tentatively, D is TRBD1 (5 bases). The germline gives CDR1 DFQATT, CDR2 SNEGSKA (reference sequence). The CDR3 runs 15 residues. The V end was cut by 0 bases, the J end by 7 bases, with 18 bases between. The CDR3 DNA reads TGCAGTGCTAGAGACGGCTCTCAGGGATTTGATGAAGCTTTCTTT. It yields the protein CSARDGSQGFDEAFF.

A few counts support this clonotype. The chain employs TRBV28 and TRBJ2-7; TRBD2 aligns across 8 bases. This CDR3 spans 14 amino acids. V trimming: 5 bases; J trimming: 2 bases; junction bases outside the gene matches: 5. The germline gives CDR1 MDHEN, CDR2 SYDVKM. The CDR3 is CASSRGGPPYEQYF. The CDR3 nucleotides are TGTGCCAGCAGTCGGGGGGGGCCTCCCTACGAGCAGTACTTC.

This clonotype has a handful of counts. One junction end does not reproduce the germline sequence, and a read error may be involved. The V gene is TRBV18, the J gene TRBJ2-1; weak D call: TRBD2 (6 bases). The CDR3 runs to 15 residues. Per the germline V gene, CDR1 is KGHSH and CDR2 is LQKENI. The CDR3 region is CASSPGISGGTEQFF. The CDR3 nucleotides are TGCGCCAGCTCACCAGGGATTAGCGGAGGTACTGAGCAGTTCTTC.

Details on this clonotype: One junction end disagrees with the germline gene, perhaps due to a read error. The CDR3 DNA follows: TGTGCCAACTCACCACGAGGGGGACAAGAGACCCAGTACTTC. Its translation is CANSPRGGQETQYF. The chain carries TRBV18 and TRBJ2-5, with a weak D call TRBD1 (6 bases). The length of the CDR3 is 14 residues. Germline V CDR1 and CDR2: KGHSH, LQKENI.

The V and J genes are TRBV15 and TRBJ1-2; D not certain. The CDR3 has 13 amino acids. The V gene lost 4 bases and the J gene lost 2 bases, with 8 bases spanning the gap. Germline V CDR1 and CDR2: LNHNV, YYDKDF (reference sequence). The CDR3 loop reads CATSKDWNYGYTF. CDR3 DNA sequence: TGTGCCACCAGCAAGGACTGGAACTATGGCTACACCTTC.

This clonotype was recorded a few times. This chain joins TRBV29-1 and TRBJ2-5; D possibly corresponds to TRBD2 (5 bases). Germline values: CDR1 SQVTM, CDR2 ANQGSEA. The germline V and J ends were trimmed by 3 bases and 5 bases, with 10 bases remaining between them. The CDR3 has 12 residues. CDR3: CSVDRTGETQYF. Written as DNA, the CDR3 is TGCAGCGTTGACAGGACGGGGGAGACCCAGTACTTC.

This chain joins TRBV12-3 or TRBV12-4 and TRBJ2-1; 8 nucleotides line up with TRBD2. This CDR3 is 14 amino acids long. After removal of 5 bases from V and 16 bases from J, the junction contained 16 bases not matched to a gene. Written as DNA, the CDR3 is TGTGCCAGCAGTCCCGACACACTCGGGACTAGTGTTTTCTTC. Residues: CASSPDTLGTSVFF.

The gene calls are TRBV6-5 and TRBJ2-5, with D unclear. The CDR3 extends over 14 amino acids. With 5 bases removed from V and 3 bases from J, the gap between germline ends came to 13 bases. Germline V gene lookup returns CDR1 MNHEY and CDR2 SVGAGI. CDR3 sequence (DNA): TGTGCCAGCAGTCCGTCAAGACCCAAAGAGACCCAGTACTTC. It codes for CASSPSRPKETQYF.

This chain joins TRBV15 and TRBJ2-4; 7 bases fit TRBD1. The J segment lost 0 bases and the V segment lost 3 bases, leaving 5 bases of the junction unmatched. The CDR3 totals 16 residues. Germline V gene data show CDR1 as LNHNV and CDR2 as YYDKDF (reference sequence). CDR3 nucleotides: TGTGCCACCAGCAGCCACAGGGGCCTAGCCAAAAACATTCAGTACTTC. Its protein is CATSSHRGLAKNIQYF.

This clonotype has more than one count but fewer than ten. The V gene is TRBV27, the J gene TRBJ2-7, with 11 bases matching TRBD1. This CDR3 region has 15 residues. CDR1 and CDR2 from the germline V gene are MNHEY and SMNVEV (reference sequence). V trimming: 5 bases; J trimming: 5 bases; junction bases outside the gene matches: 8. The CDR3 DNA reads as TGTGCCAGCAGTCCAGTCGGACAGGGGGCCCACGAGCAGTACTTC. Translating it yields CASSPVGQGAHEQYF.

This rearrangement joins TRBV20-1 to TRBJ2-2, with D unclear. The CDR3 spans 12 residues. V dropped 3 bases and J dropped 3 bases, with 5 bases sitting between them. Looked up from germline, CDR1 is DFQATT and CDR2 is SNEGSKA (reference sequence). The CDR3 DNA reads TGCAGTGCTAGTAAGCACACCGGGGAGCTGTTTTTT. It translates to CSASKHTGELFF.

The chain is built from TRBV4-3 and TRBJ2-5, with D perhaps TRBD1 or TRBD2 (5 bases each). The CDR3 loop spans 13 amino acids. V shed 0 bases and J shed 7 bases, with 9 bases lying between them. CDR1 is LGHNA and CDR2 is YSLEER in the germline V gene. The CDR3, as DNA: TGCGCCAGCAGCCAAGAGGCAGGGAGGACCCAGTACTTC. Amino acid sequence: CASSQEAGRTQYF.